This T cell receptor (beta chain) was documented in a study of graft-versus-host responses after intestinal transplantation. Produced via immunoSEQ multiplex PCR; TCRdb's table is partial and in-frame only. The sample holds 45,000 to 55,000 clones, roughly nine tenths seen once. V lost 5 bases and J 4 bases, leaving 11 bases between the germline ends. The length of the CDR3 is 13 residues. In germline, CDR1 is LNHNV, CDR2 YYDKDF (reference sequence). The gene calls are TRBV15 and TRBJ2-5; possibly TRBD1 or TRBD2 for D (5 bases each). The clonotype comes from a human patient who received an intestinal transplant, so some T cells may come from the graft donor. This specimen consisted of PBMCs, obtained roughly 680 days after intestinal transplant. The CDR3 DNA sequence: TGTGCCACCAGCGGGGTGAGGGGAGAGACCCAGTACTTC. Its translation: CATSGVRGETQYF.